Below, one T cell receptor beta chain is given with its context. Antigen specificity is unknown. The entry originates in a study of T cell responses to AZD1222 COVID-19 vaccine. Study information: Second-dose recipients at about 4 or about 12 weeks were treated as one pooled group. Study-wide points: Compared with day 0, the breadth and depth of the Spike-specific TCR repertoire rose significantly after two doses of AZD1222. The donor cohort was predominantly white British with a female majority, and clonal diversity may have been underestimated. Vaccine-associated CD4 TCRs spanned spike, dominant at 160-218 and 743-854.

TCRdb keeps only in-frame clones here, not all; method: immunoSEQ multiplex PCR. Of about 180,000 clones in the sample, 88% are singletons; the top ten hold 0.49%. The germline V gene has CDR1 SGHTA and CDR2 FQGTGA. This CDR3 comprises 15 residues. V was clipped by 5 bases and J by 0 bases, with 11 bases between them. The chain recombines TRBV7-3 with TRBJ2-1; the D gene is possibly TRBD2 (6 bases). This receptor was identified in an adult in good health. Sequenced material: peripheral blood, taken on day 0 of AZD1222 vaccination. The CDR3 sequence is CASSPRGSSYNEQFF. The CDR3 bases are TGTGCCAGCAGCCCCCGGGGGAGCTCCTACAATGAGCAGTTCTTC. Using reference TRBV7-3 and TRBJ2-1 for the parts outside the CDR3, the full variable domain is GAGVSQTPSNKVTEKGKYVELRCDPISGHTALYWYRQSLGQGPEFLIYFQGTGAADDSGLPNDRFFAVRPEGSVSTLKIQRTERGDSAVYLCASSPRGSSYNEQFFGPGTRLTVL.